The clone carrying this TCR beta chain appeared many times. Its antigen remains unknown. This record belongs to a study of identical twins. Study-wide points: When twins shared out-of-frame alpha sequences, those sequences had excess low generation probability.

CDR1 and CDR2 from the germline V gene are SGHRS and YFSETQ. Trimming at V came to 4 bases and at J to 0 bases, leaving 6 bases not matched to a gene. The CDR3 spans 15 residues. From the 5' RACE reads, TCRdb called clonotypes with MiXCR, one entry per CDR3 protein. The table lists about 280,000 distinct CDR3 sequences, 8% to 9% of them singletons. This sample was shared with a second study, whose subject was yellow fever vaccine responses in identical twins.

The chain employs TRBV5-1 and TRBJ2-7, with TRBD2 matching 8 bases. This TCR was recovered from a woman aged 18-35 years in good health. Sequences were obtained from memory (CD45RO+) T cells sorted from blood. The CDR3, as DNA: TGCGCCAGCAGCCTACTAGCGGACCTCTCCTACGAGCAGTACTTC. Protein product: CASSLLADLSYEQYF.